The 31 T cell receptor beta chains presented below share a single source sample, sequenced in a study of cytomegalovirus exposure and HLA in healthy donors. Method: immunoSEQ multiplex PCR; TCRdb's copy keeps in-frame clones and lacks some. The data show 150,000 to 200,000 clones, with around four fifths seen just once and approximately 2% held by the top ten. The sample taken for sequencing was PBMCs. These receptor sequences come from a man aged 25-45 years in good health and CMV-seropositive.

The chain carries TRBV4-3 and TRBJ2-7; 8 bases are shared with TRBD1. The CDR3 has 15 amino acids. Per the germline V gene, CDR1 is LGHNA and CDR2 is YSLEER. The trim removed 0 bases at V and 6 bases at J, leaving 7 bases unmatched. CDR3: CASSQDAQGAREQYF. In nucleotides, the CDR3 is TGCGCCAGCAGCCAAGACGCCCAGGGGGCGCGCGAGCAGTACTTC.

The V gene is TRBV7-2, the J gene TRBJ2-1; TRBD1 matches at 9 bases. Unmatched junction bases numbered 6, after V lost 1 base and J lost 8 bases. Per germline, CDR1 SGHTA and CDR2 FQGNSA. The CDR3 is 15 residues long. The CDR3 protein is CASSLVLGTGYEQFF. DNA for the CDR3: TGTGCCAGCAGCTTAGTCCTTGGGACAGGGTATGAGCAGTTCTTC.

The rearrangement uses TRBV6-5 and TRBJ1-1; D remains ambiguous. Germline V CDR1 and CDR2: MNHEY, SVGAGI. There are 13 residues in the CDR3. Trimming shortened V by 4 bases and J by 0 bases, and 6 bases separated the two germline ends. The CDR3 region has the DNA TGTGCCAGCAGTTCCCTCTTGAACACTGAAGCTTTCTTT. Translation: CASSSLLNTEAFF.

The chain is built from TRBV27 and TRBJ1-5; 7 bases are a match to TRBD1. In germline, CDR1 is MNHEY, CDR2 SMNVEV (reference sequence). CDR3 length: 16 amino acids. Trimming at V came to 1 base and at J to 9 bases, leaving 12 bases not matched to a gene. Here the CDR3 reads CASSLLGTVAGGPQHF. CDR3 DNA sequence: TGTGCCAGCAGTTTATTGGGGACAGTTGCTGGAGGGCCCCAGCATTTT.

The chain links TRBV7-8 to TRBJ1-1; D is ambiguous. The CDR3 contains 16 residues. From germline, CDR1 is SGHVS and CDR2 FQNEAQ. The germline V and J ends were trimmed by 5 bases and 0 bases, with 16 bases remaining between them. Here the CDR3 DNA reads TGTGCCAGCAGCACCCGGCCCTCCGGGTTGAACACTGAAGCTTTCTTT. Translation: CASSTRPSGLNTEAFF. Looking up the rest from reference TRBV7-8 and TRBJ1-1 gives the full variable domain: GAGVSQSPRYKVAKRGQDVALRCDPISGHVSLFWYQQALGQGPEFLTYFQNEAQLDKSGLPSDRFFAERPEGSVSTLKIQRTQQEDSAVYLCASSTRPSGLNTEAFFGQGTRLTVV.

A note on this clone: An end of the junction does not agree with germline; a read error may underlie this. The chain joins TRBV7-7 to TRBJ2-7, with 8 bases that match TRBD2. The germline V gene encodes CDR1 SSHAT and CDR2 FNYEAQ (reference sequence). This CDR3 comprises 13 residues. The CDR3 DNA sequence: TGTGCTAGCAGCTCCACTAGCGGACACGAGCAGTACTTC. This translates into CASSSTSGHEQYF.

This chain links TRBV18 with TRBJ1-1, with D maybe TRBD1 (5 bases). Deletions cut 0 bases from V and 1 base from J, with 9 bases between. Germline V gene data show CDR1 as KGHSH and CDR2 as LQKENI. This CDR3 region has 15 residues. This CDR3 is CASSPPVGQNTEAFF. The CDR3, as DNA: TGTGCCAGCTCACCACCCGTCGGACAGAACACTGAAGCTTTCTTT. Together with reference TRBV18 and TRBJ1-1, the CDR3 gives the full variable domain: NAGVMQNPRHLVRRRGQEARLRCSPMKGHSHVYWYRQLPEEGLKFMVYLQKENIIDESGMPKERFSAEFPKEGPSILRIQQVVRGDSAAYFCASSPPVGQNTEAFFGQGTRLTVV.

The V and J genes are TRBV4-1 and TRBJ2-7; TRBD2 agrees at 8 bases. The CDR3 covers 14 residues. V lost 4 bases, J lost 3 bases, and 5 bases stayed unmatched. Germline loops: CDR1 MGHRA, CDR2 YSYEKL. CDR3 amino acids: CASSPGTSNYEQYF. DNA for the CDR3: TGCGCCAGCAGCCCGGGGACTAGTAACTACGAGCAGTACTTC.

This chain links TRBV19 with TRBJ1-2; 9 bases fit TRBD1. CDR1 is LNHDA and CDR2 is SQIVND in the germline V gene (reference sequence). After removal of 5 bases from V and 8 bases from J, the junction contained 9 bases not matched to a gene. This CDR3 spans 14 amino acids. For the CDR3, the DNA is TGTGCCAGTAGTGCGGGACAGGGCGTTTCGGGCTACACCTTC. It encodes CASSAGQGVSGYTF.

The chain has TRBV5-1 and TRBJ1-4; 7 bases fit TRBD1. The J segment lost 0 bases and the V segment lost 1 base, leaving 3 bases of the junction unmatched. Germline-derived CDR1 and CDR2 are SGHRS and YFSETQ. This CDR3 is built from 16 residues. CDR3 DNA sequence: TGCGCCAGCAGCTTGACAGGGGTCCCAACTAATGAAAAACTGTTTTTT. Translating it yields CASSLTGVPTNEKLFF. Drawing the rest from reference TRBV5-1 and TRBJ1-4, the complete variable domain is KAGVTQTPRYLIKTRGQQVTLSCSPISGHRSVSWYQQTPGQGLQFLFEYFSETQRNKGNFPGRFSGRQFSNSRSEMNVSTLELGDSALYLCASSLTGVPTNEKLFFGSGTQLSVL.

The chain couples TRBV29-1 to TRBJ2-7, with 8 bases matching TRBD1. The germline gives CDR1 SQVTM, CDR2 ANQGSEA. CDR3 length: 13 amino acids. V trimming: 6 bases; J trimming: 6 bases; junction bases outside the gene matches: 10. The CDR3 DNA sequence: TGCAGCGTCCCCCATCCACAGGGGGGCGAGCAGTACTTC. This codes for CSVPHPQGGEQYF.

The sample holds one count of this clone. CDR3 sequence reads: CASSLASGLVGYEQYF. CDR3 DNA sequence: TGTGCCAGCAGTTTGGCATCGGGACTAGTTGGCTACGAGCAGTACTTC. The chain is built from TRBV6-5 and TRBJ2-7; 8 nucleotides agree with TRBD2. CDR1 and CDR2 (germline): MNHEY, SVGAGI. The V and J ends lost 4 bases and 3 bases, in that order; junction bases with no gene match: 11. The CDR3 is 16 amino acids.

V is TRBV5-4 and J is TRBJ2-4; 11 bases are shared with TRBD2. The CDR3 loop spans 17 amino acids. Trimming removed 4 bases from V and 5 bases from J; junction bases left unmatched: 11. The germline CDR1 and CDR2 sequences are SGHNT and YYREEE (reference sequence). CDR3 bases: TGTGCCAGCAGCCCGCGTGATTCTAGCGGGGGGCAAAACATTCAGTACTTC. The encoded protein is CASSPRDSSGGQNIQYF.

The rearrangement links TRBV29-1 to TRBJ2-1; a possible D gene is TRBD2 (5 bases). The CDR3 runs to 14 residues. Germline CDR1 is SQVTM and CDR2 is ANQGSEA. Trimming removed 2 bases from V and 9 bases from J, with 17 bases in between. CDR3: CSVETGFWGSEQFF. The CDR3 DNA sequence: TGCAGCGTTGAAACGGGGTTTTGGGGTAGTGAGCAGTTCTTC.

In this sample, this clone turned up a few times. V and J are TRBV7-2 and TRBJ2-7; 9 bases line up with TRBD1. In germline, CDR1 is SGHTA, CDR2 FQGNSA. This CDR3 has 16 amino acids. The J segment lost 0 bases and the V segment lost 5 bases, leaving 8 bases of the junction unmatched. The CDR3 loop is CASSDWTGAPSYEQYF. CDR3 sequence (DNA): TGTGCCAGCAGCGACTGGACAGGGGCACCCTCCTACGAGCAGTACTTC.

The genes are TRBV7-9 and TRBJ2-1; D might be TRBD1 (6 bases). The CDR3 consists of 15 residues. The germline V gene encodes CDR1 SEHNR and CDR2 FQNEAQ (reference sequence). Trimming stripped 5 bases from V and 5 bases from J, with 16 bases between. The CDR3 nucleotides read TGTGCCAGCAGCCCTAGACCAGGGGACAACAATGAGCAGTTCTTC. Its translation is CASSPRPGDNNEQFF.

A remark on this clone: The junction and the germline gene differ at one end; a read error may be behind it. The J gene is TRBJ2-3, the V gene TRBV7-7; D remains ambiguous. The length of the CDR3 is 15 residues. Germline assignment: CDR1 SSHAT and CDR2 FNYEAQ (reference sequence). The CDR3 here is CASSFRFASTDTQYF. The CDR3 coding sequence is TGTGCTAGCAGCTTCAGGTTTGCGAGCACAGATACGCAGTATTTT. The full variable domain, rest sourced from reference TRBV7-7 and TRBJ2-3, is GAGVSQSPRYKVTKRGQDVTLRCDPISSHATLYWYQQALGQGPEFLTYFNYEAQPDKSGLPSDRFSAERPEGSISTLTIQRTEQRDSAMYRCASSFRFASTDTQYFGPGTRLTVL.

The chain combines TRBV29-1 with TRBJ2-7; D might be TRBD2 (6 bases). V lost 7 bases, J lost 3 bases, and 13 bases lay in between. The V gene's germline CDR1 is SQVTM and CDR2 ANQGSEA. There are 12 residues in the CDR3. CDR3 sequence: CSAGTAHYEQYF. Here the CDR3 DNA reads TGCAGCGCTGGGACTGCACACTACGAGCAGTACTTC.

The CDR3 region has the DNA TGCGCCAGCAGCCAAGATCCCCAGGGGAGAAACTATGGCTACACCTTC. Protein sequence: CASSQDPQGRNYGYTF. The chain links TRBV4-1 to TRBJ1-2; D may be TRBD1 (6 bases). Germline loops: CDR1 MGHRA, CDR2 YSYEKL. Trimming cost V 0 bases and J 2 bases, with 13 bases left between them. CDR3 length equals 16 residues.

The rearrangement links TRBV9 to TRBJ2-7; perhaps TRBD2 as D (5 bases). V gave up 0 bases and J gave up 2 bases, with 9 bases separating them. This CDR3 comprises 14 residues. The germline gives CDR1 SGDLS, CDR2 YYNGEE. Here the CDR3 reads CASSVGERAYEQYF. The CDR3 DNA is TGTGCCAGCAGCGTAGGGGAGCGAGCCTACGAGCAGTACTTC.

With regard to this clone: At one boundary the junction diverges from the germline segment, which might be a read error. The chain carries TRBV9 and TRBJ2-7, with a possible D match to TRBD1 (5 bases). Germline CDR1 is SGDLS and CDR2 is YYNGEE. This CDR3 has 15 amino acids. The CDR3 is CASSVEVQASHEQYF. CDR3 coding DNA: TGTGCCAGCAGCGTAGAGGTACAGGCCTCCCACGAGCAGTACTTC. The variable domain in full, completed from reference TRBV9 and TRBJ2-7, reads DSGVTQTPKHLITATGQRVTLRCSPRSGDLSVYWYQQSLDQGLQFLIQYYNGEERAKGNILERFSAQQFPDLHSELNLSSLELGDSALYFCASSVEVQASHEQYFGPGTRLTVT.

This clone was seen once. This chain connects TRBV18 to TRBJ1-1; 9 positions agree with TRBD1. Trimming removed 0 bases from V and 6 bases from J; junction bases left unmatched: 8. The CDR3 covers 16 residues. From germline, CDR1 is KGHSH and CDR2 LQKENI. CDR3 sequence (DNA): TGTGCCAGCTCACCACCGAGCCGACAGGGGGACGCTGAAGCTTTCTTT. This codes for CASSPPSRQGDAEAFF. Using reference TRBV18 and TRBJ1-1 for the parts outside the CDR3, the full variable domain is NAGVMQNPRHLVRRRGQEARLRCSPMKGHSHVYWYRQLPEEGLKFMVYLQKENIIDESGMPKERFSAEFPKEGPSILRIQQVVRGDSAAYFCASSPPSRQGDAEAFFGQGTRLTVV.

The rearrangement joins TRBV6-5 to TRBJ1-1, with 8 bases lining up with TRBD1. Germline CDR1 MNHEY, CDR2 SVGAGI. The CDR3 is made up of 14 amino acids. V lost 5 bases and J lost 1; bases outside the gene matches: 3. The CDR3 DNA follows: TGTGCCAGCAGTGGACAGGGACAGAACACTGAAGCTTTCTTT. This sequence encodes CASSGQGQNTEAFF.

This chain connects TRBV2 to TRBJ2-5; TRBD2 might be the D (5 bases). CDR3 length equals 12 residues. CDR1 is SNHLY, CDR2 FYNNEI, per germline. V lost 8 bases, J lost 3 bases, and 10 bases lay in between. As DNA, the CDR3 is TGTGCCAGCGACTACAGTAAAGAGACCCAGTACTTC. Protein product: CASDYSKETQYF. The full variable domain, rest sourced from reference TRBV2 and TRBJ2-5, is EPEVTQTPSHQVTQMGQEVILRCVPISNHLYFYWYRQILGQKVEFLVSFYNNEISEKSEIFDDQFSVERPDGSNFTLKIRSTKLEDSAMYFCASDYSKETQYFGPGTRLLVL.

The chain employs TRBV29-1 and TRBJ2-1; maybe TRBD2 (6 bases). The CDR3 covers 12 residues. Trimming removed 1 base at V and 12 bases at J, with 13 bases between. CDR1 SQVTM and CDR2 ANQGSEA come from the germline V gene. The CDR3 loop reads CSVEVGGLRQFF. The CDR3 DNA is TGCAGCGTTGAAGTTGGAGGGCTGCGGCAGTTCTTC.

The chain couples TRBV6-5 to TRBJ1-1; 7 bases map to TRBD1. Per the germline V gene, CDR1 is MNHEY and CDR2 is SVGAGI. The CDR3 covers 15 residues. The V and J ends lost 5 bases and 3 bases, in that order; junction bases with no gene match: 9. CDR3 loop: CASSHRQGDHTEAFF. The CDR3 DNA sequence: TGTGCCAGCAGTCACCGACAGGGCGACCACACTGAAGCTTTCTTT.

V and J are TRBV5-1 and TRBJ2-5; TRBD2 matches 16 bases. The germline gives CDR1 SGHRS, CDR2 YFSETQ. The CDR3 is 18 amino acids. J lost 2 bases, V lost 4 bases, and 8 bases had no gene match. In nucleotides, the CDR3 is TGCGCCAGCAGCGGGGGGACTAGCGGGGGGGCCCTACAAGAGACCCAGTACTTC. Its protein is CASSGGTSGGALQETQYF.

The CDR3 DNA follows: TGTGCCAGCAGCGAAGCGGGGGGTCGCACAGATACGCAGTATTTT. This codes for CASSEAGGRTDTQYF. This chain uses TRBV9 with TRBJ2-3, with 9 bases identical to TRBD2. Germline CDR1 and CDR2: SGDLS and YYNGEE. This CDR3 has 15 amino acids. V lost 3 bases, J lost 1 base, and 3 bases stayed unmatched.

This chain uses TRBV7-9 with TRBJ1-6, with D tentatively TRBD1 (5 bases). CDR1 is SEHNR, CDR2 FQNEAQ, per germline (reference sequence). CDR3 size: 16 residues. V gave up 2 bases and J gave up 4 bases, with 12 bases separating them. The CDR3 here is CASSLRGGGYNSPLHF. In DNA, the CDR3 is TGTGCCAGCAGCTTACGGGGGGGAGGGTATAATTCACCCCTCCACTTT.

The rearrangement joins TRBV6-1 to TRBJ2-7; TRBD1 matches at 7 bases. Germline V gene data show CDR1 as MNHNS and CDR2 as SASEGT. Losses at the gene ends were 7 bases for V and 3 bases for J; bases not matched to a gene: 12. This CDR3 has 15 amino acids. The CDR3 protein is CASNSMQDRSYEQYF. CDR3 nucleotide sequence: TGTGCCAGCAACTCCATGCAGGACAGGAGCTACGAGCAGTACTTC.

The chain recombines TRBV19 with TRBJ2-2; 8 nucleotides agree with TRBD1. V lost 7 bases and J lost 2; bases outside the gene matches: 12. There are 17 residues in the CDR3. In germline, CDR1 is LNHDA, CDR2 SQIVND (reference sequence). The CDR3 coding sequence is TGTGCCAGTATCCCATCGACAGGGGCGCACAACACCGGGGAGCTGTTTTTT. This encodes CASIPSTGAHNTGELFF.